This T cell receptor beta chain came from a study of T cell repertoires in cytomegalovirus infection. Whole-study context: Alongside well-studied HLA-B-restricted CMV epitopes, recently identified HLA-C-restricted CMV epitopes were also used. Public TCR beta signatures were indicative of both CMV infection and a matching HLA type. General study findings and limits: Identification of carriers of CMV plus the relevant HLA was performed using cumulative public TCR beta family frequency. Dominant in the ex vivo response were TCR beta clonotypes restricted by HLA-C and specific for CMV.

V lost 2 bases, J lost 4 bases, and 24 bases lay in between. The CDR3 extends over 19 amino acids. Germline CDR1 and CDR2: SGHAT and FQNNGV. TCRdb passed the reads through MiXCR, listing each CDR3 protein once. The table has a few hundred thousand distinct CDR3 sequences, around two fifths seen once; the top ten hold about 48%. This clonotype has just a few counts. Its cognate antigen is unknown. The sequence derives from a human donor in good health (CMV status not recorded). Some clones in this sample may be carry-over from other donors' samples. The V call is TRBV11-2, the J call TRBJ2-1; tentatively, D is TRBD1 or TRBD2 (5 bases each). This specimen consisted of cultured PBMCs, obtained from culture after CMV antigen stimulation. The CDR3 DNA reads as TGTGCCAGCAGCTTAATTCGAGGATCGCCGGGACGGTGGTACAATGAGCAGTTCTTC. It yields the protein CASSLIRGSPGRWYNEQFF. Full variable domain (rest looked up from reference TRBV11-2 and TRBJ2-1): EAGVAQSPRYKIIEKRQSVAFWCNPISGHATLYWYQQILGQGPKLLIQFQNNGVVDDSQLPKDRFSAERLKGVDSTLKIQPAKLEDSAVYLCASSLIRGSPGRWYNEQFFGPGTRLTVL.